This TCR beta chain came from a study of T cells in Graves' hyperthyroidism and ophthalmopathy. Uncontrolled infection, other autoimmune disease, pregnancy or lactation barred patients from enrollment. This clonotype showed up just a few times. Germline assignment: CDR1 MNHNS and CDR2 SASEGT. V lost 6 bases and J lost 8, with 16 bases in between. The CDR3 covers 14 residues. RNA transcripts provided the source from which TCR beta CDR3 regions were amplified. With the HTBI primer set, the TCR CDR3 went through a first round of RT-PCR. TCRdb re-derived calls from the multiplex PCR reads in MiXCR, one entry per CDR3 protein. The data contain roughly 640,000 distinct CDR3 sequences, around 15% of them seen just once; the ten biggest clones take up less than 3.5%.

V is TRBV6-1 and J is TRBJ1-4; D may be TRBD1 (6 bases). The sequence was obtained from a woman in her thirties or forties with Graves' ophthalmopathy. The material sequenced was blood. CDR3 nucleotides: TGTGCCAGCAGCGCAAAGGGGGATTGGGAAAAACTGTTTTTT. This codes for CASSAKGDWEKLFF.